This TCR beta chain emerged from a study of memory CD4+ T cells and cytomegalovirus serostatus. The CDR3 covers 16 residues. V lost 3 bases and J 0 bases, leaving 12 bases between the germline ends. Per the germline V gene, CDR1 is SGHAT and CDR2 is FQNNGV. The sort gate was single viable CD3+CD4+CD8-CD45RO+ cells for memory CD4+ T cells. TCRdb keeps only in-frame clones here, not all; method: immunoSEQ multiplex PCR. Here the sample spans about 54,000 clones, 70% to 80% being singletons. This receptor was taken from an adult in good health and CMV-seronegative. The sequencing sample was made of memory CD4+ T cells from blood. The V and J genes are TRBV11-2 and TRBJ2-1, with D unresolved. The CDR3 protein is CASSLLVGSSYNEQFF. The CDR3 DNA reads TGTGCCAGCAGCTTGTTAGTCGGCAGCTCCTACAATGAGCAGTTCTTC.